The rows below give T cell receptor beta chains drawn from one sample of a study of T cell responses to AZD1222 COVID-19 vaccine. Sequenced by immunoSEQ multiplex PCR; TCRdb stores in-frame clones only, minus some. The sample lists some 200,000 clones; 85% to 95% were seen once. The sample in question was peripheral blood, obtained 28 days after the second dose of the MenACWY control vaccine. These receptors were collected from an adult who received the MenACWY meningococcal vaccine as a control. CDR3s include the opening cysteine and the closing phenylalanine or tryptophan. Each record gives: clone size, D gene, J gene, V gene, CDR3 DNA, CDR3 protein. D genes are given only for firm matches. Not every row has a clone size; where given, it reads once, few, many or a size class.

-	-	TRBJ2-1	TRBV9	TGTGCCAGCAGCCCAACGAGGGGCGCATACAATGAGCAGTTCTTC	CASSPTRGAYNEQFF
-	-	TRBJ2-7	TRBV5-1	TGCGCCAGCAGTTCCGTCAGGGACTCCTACGAGCAGTACTTC	CASSSVRDSYEQYF
-	TRBD1	TRBJ1-1	TRBV5-6	TGTGCCAGCAGCCACAGGGGGGAACGGGACACTGAAGCTTTCTTT	CASSHRGERDTEAFF
-	-	TRBJ1-4	TRBV19	TGTGCCAGTACCCTCGACGGGGGCAGGGAAAAACTGTTTTTT	CASTLDGGREKLFF
-	-	TRBJ1-1	TRBV9	TGTGCCAGCAGCGTAGGTACGAACACTGAAGCTTTCTTT	CASSVGTNTEAFF
-	TRBD2	TRBJ2-6	TRBV27	TGTGCCAGCAGTCCCCGACTAGCGGGAGGCCTCTCTGGGGCCAACGTCCTGACTTTC	CASSPRLAGGLSGANVLTF
once	-	TRBJ1-2	TRBV19	TGTGCCAGTAGTCCACAGCTAGCGGGACGCTATGGCTACACCTTC	CASSPQLAGRYGYTF
-	-	TRBJ2-1	TRBV5-4	TGTGCCAGCAGCTTGTCAGGGGATGAGCAGTTCTTC	CASSLSGDEQFF
-	TRBD1	TRBJ1-2	TRBV7-8	TGTGCCAGCAGCTTAGTACAGACAGGGGCTGGCTACACCTTC	CASSLVQTGAGYTF
-	TRBD1	TRBJ1-1	TRBV16	TGTGCCAGCAGCCAATCCGGACAGGGAGAAGCTTTCTTT	CASSQSGQGEAFF
-	-	TRBJ1-6	TRBV19	TGTGCCAGTAACGGGGGATATTCACCCCTCCACTTT	CASNGGYSPLHF
-	-	TRBJ1-2	TRBV19	TGTGCCAGTAGTATAGGGAGGGGAGATGGCTACACCTTC	CASSIGRGDGYTF
-	TRBD1	TRBJ1-2	TRBV6-4	TGTGCCAGCAGTGCCCTGCAGGGGGGGGCCCCCACCTTC	CASSALQGGAPTF
-	TRBD1	TRBJ1-5	TRBV30	TGTGCCTGGAGTGCCTCCCCAGGGGGCGGGCAGCCCCAGCATTTT	CAWSASPGGGQPQHF
-	TRBD2	TRBJ2-1	TRBV2	TGTGCCAGCAGTGTGGGTAGCGGGAGGCCCTCGGGGGGGAATGAGCAGTTCTTC	CASSVGSGRPSGGNEQFF
-	-	TRBJ2-1	TRBV19	TGTGCCAGTAGTATAGGACCTGGGGTAGGGGAGCAGTTCTTC	CASSIGPGVGEQFF
-	-	TRBJ1-2	TRBV27	TGTGCCAGCAGTTTATCAGGGGATGGCTACACCTTC	CASSLSGDGYTF
-	-	TRBJ2-1	TRBV2	TGTGCCAGCGGTGTCCTTTATGAGCAGTTCTTC	CASGVLYEQFF
-	-	TRBJ1-5	TRBV28	TGTGCCAGCACAAATAACAGTAGCAATCAGCCCCAGCATTTT	CASTNNSSNQPQHF
-	TRBD1	TRBJ2-7	TRBV6-5	TGTGCCAGCAGTTACTCGGGACAGGGGGGTTTCCGCGAGCAGTACTTC	CASSYSGQGGFREQYF
few	-	TRBJ1-6	TRBV2	TGTGCCAGCAGTGTATTAGGGCGAGGGGAATCACCCCTCCACTTT	CASSVLGRGESPLHF
-	-	TRBJ1-5	TRBV7-3	TGTGCCAGCAGCTTAACAGTCAATCAGCCCCAGCATTTT	CASSLTVNQPQHF
-	-	TRBJ2-3	TRBV6-1	TGTGCCAGCAGTGGGGCCTCGGGACCGTGGGGCACAGATACGCAGTATTTT	CASSGASGPWGTDTQYF
-	-	TRBJ2-1	TRBV5-1	TGCGCCAGCAGCTTGTCCGCAGGGCCTGAGCAGTTCTTC	CASSLSAGPEQFF
-	TRBD2	TRBJ2-1	TRBV18	TGTGCCAGCTCACCAAGTCTAGCGGGATCTTCCTACAATGAGCAGTTCTTC	CASSPSLAGSSYNEQFF
-	-	TRBJ1-6	TRBV5-5	TGTGCCAGCAGCTTCGACCTTAACTCCCCCCTCCACTTT	CASSFDLNSPLHF
-	-	TRBJ1-1	TRBV6-5	TGTGCCAGCACTCACGAGGGGGGTAAGGGGACTGAAGCTTTCTTT	CASTHEGGKGTEAFF
-	-	TRBJ2-2	TRBV6-2/TRBV6-3	TGTGCCAGCAGTTACTCCCAGGGGCTCGGGGAGCTGTTTTTT	CASSYSQGLGELFF
-	-	TRBJ1-3	TRBV11-2	TGTGCCAGCAGCTTAGACAGGGCTGGAAACACCATATATTTT	CASSLDRAGNTIYF
-	-	TRBJ1-1	TRBV12-5	TGTGCTAGCCGAGGGCTATGGGCTGAAGCTTTCTTT	CASRGLWAEAFF
once	TRBD1	TRBJ1-2	TRBV9	TGTGCCAGCAGCGCCCGGGACAGGGGCGACCCAGTCTATGGCTACACCTTC	CASSARDRGDPVYGYTF
-	-	TRBJ1-5	TRBV6-5	TGTGCCAGCAACAGGGCGAAGGGCAATCAGCCCCAGCATTTT	CASNRAKGNQPQHF
-	TRBD2	TRBJ2-3	TRBV19	TGTGCCAGTAGTAAGCGGGAGGGTGGAGATACGCAGTATTTT	CASSKREGGDTQYF
-	-	TRBJ1-5	TRBV3-1/TRBV3-2	TGTGCCAGCAGCCAAGATGCGGGCAATCAGCCCCAGCATTTT	CASSQDAGNQPQHF
-	-	TRBJ2-7	TRBV14	TGTGCCAGCAGCCCCCGACGGGGAACCTACGAGCAGTACTTC	CASSPRRGTYEQYF
-	TRBD1	TRBJ1-5	TRBV28	TGTGCCAGCAGTACAGGGGGAAATCAGCCCCAGCATTTT	CASSTGGNQPQHF
-	-	TRBJ1-6	TRBV5-1	TGCGCCAGCAGCTTGGACCGGACAGTAAATAATTCACCCCTCCACTTT	CASSLDRTVNNSPLHF
-	-	TRBJ1-6	TRBV7-2	TGTGCCAGCAGCCGTCCCTGGGAAGGTTCACCCCTCCACTTT	CASSRPWEGSPLHF
-	-	TRBJ1-1	TRBV19	TGTGCCAGTAGAACGACGGTGAACACTGAAGCTTTCTTT	CASRTTVNTEAFF
-	-	TRBJ1-1	TRBV11-3	TGTGCCAGCAGCTGGACGCGGGGCACTGAAGCTTTCTTT	CASSWTRGTEAFF
-	TRBD2	TRBJ2-2	TRBV3-1/TRBV3-2	TGTGCCAGCAGTCGACTAGCGGGGGGCACCGGGGAGCTGTTTTTT	CASSRLAGGTGELFF
-	TRBD1	TRBJ1-4	TRBV28	TGTGCCAGCACCCCTCGGACAGGGGGCCCTGAAAAACTGTTTTTT	CASTPRTGGPEKLFF
-	-	TRBJ1-2	TRBV5-1	TGCGCCAGCAGCATGGGCCCGGCCAGCCTAAACTATGGCTACACCTTC	CASSMGPASLNYGYTF
-	TRBD1	TRBJ1-4	TRBV9	TGTGCCAGCAGCGGCAGCCGGAGAGGGGGCTGGGAAAAACTGTTTTTT	CASSGSRRGGWEKLFF
-	TRBD1	TRBJ2-2	TRBV5-8	TGTGCCAGCAGCTTGCGACTCGGGACAGGGGCCGGGGAGCTGTTTTTT	CASSLRLGTGAGELFF
-	-	TRBJ1-1	TRBV20-1	TGCAGTGGGCAACGGGCTGAAGCTTTCTTT	CSGQRAEAFF
-	-	TRBJ2-5	TRBV6-5	TGTGCCAGCAGTTACCGAGAGTACCAAGAGACCCAGTACTTC	CASSYREYQETQYF
few	TRBD1	TRBJ1-6	TRBV10-3	TGTGCCATCACCATAGGACAGGGGAACTCACCCCTCCACTTT	CAITIGQGNSPLHF
once	-	TRBJ1-2	TRBV4-2	TGTGCCAGCAGCTTCGAGGACGGCTACACCTTC	CASSFEDGYTF
-	-	TRBJ2-5	TRBV28	TGTGCCAGCACCCTCGCCGGGGCCCTTCAAGAGACCCAGTACTTC	CASTLAGALQETQYF
-	TRBD2	TRBJ2-1	TRBV5-6	TGTGCCAGCCGAGAACGCGGGGGAGCCTACAATGAGCAGTTCTTC	CASRERGGAYNEQFF
-	-	TRBJ1-6	TRBV27	TGTGCCAGCAGCCCCTGGATTACTACACATTCACCCCTCCACTTT	CASSPWITTHSPLHF
-	-	TRBJ2-5	TRBV7-9	TGTGCCAGCAGCTTAGTGCCGGGGGAGACCCAGTACTTC	CASSLVPGETQYF
-	TRBD2	TRBJ2-2	TRBV28	TGTGCCAGCAGTTTATGGACTAGCGGGAGAGCTACCGGGGAGCTGTTTTTT	CASSLWTSGRATGELFF
-	TRBD2	TRBJ2-2	TRBV19	TGTGCCACCGGATGGGGGAGGGCCCACACCGGGGAGCTGTTTTTT	CATGWGRAHTGELFF
-	-	TRBJ1-1	TRBV11-2	TGTGCCAGCACGCCAACTATAAGCTCTAAAGCTTTCTTT	CASTPTISSKAFF
-	-	TRBJ1-2	TRBV3-1/TRBV3-2	TGTGCCAGCAGCCAGTCAGCGGACAACTATGGCTACACCTTC	CASSQSADNYGYTF